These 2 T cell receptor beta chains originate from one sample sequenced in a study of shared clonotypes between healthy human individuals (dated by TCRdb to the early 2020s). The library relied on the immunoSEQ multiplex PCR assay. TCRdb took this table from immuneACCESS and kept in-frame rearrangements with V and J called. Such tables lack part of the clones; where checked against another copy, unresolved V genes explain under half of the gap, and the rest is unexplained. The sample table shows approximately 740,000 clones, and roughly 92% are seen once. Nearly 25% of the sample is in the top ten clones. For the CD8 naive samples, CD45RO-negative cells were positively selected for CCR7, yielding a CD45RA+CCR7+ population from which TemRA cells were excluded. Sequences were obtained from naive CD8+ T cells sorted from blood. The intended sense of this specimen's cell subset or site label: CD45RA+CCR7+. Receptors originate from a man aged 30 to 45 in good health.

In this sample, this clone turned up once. Here the CDR3 DNA reads TGTGCCACCAGCGCAGAGTCGGGACACCTCGATGGCTACACCTTC. Protein: CATSAESGHLDGYTF. This chain joins TRBV15 and TRBJ1-2; D is possibly TRBD1 (6 bases). V was shortened by 5 bases and J by 6 bases, with 19 bases between the two germline ends. CDR1 is LNHNV, CDR2 YYDKDF, per germline (reference sequence). The CDR3 extends over 15 amino acids.

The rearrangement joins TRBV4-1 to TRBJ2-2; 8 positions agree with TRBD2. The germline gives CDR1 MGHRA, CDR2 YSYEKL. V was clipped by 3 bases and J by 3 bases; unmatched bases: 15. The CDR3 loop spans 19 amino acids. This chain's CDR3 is CASSQDFSGNPLDTGELFF. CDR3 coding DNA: TGCGCCAGCAGCCAGGACTTTAGCGGGAACCCTTTAGACACCGGGGAGCTGTTTTTT.